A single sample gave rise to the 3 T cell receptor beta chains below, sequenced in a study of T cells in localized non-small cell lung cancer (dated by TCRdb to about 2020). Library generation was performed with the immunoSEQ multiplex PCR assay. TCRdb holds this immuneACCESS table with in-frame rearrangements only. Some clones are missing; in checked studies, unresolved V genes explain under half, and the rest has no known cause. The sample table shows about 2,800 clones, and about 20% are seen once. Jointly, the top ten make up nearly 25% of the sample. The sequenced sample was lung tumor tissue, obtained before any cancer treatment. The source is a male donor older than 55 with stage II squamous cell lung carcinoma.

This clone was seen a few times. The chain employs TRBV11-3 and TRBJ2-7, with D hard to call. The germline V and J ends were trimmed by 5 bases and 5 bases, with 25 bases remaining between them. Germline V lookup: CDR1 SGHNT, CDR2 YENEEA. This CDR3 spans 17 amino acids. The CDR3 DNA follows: TGTGCCAGCAGCCCCTTCAGTGGGTTTGGCCCCGGAGACGAGCAGTACTTC. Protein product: CASSPFSGFGPGDEQYF.

This chain's CDR3 is CASSLRPPGGIVTEAFF. The CDR3 DNA sequence: TGCGCCAGCAGCTTGAGGCCGCCGGGGGGCATAGTCACTGAAGCTTTCTTT. The V and J genes are TRBV5-1 and TRBJ1-1; TRBD1 might be the D (6 bases). Germline V CDR1 and CDR2: SGHRS, YFSETQ. The CDR3 contains 17 residues. V was shortened by 1 base and J by 4 bases, with 20 bases between the two germline ends.

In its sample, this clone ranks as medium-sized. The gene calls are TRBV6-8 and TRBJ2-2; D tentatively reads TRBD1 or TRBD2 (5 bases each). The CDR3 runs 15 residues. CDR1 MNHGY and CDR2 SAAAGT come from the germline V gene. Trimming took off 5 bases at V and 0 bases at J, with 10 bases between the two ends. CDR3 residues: CASSGGTANTGELFF. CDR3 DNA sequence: TGTGCCAGCAGTGGGGGAACGGCGAACACCGGGGAGCTGTTTTTT.